The clone carrying this T cell receptor (beta chain) has ten or more counts. The V end was cut by 8 bases, the J end by 7 bases, with 18 bases between. The CDR3 is made up of 14 amino acids. The data were taken from a study of T cells after yellow fever vaccination. Making TCR cDNA involved 5'RACE template switching, which added UMIs and a universal primer site. TCRdb re-called the 5' RACE reads with MiXCR, one entry per CDR3 protein. The sample has approximately 600,000 distinct CDR3 sequences, around 12% seen once. The starting material was PBMCs, obtained on the day of the yellow fever booster vaccination. This receptor was obtained from a man aged 25 to 45 who received the YFV17D yellow fever vaccine. The chain combines TRBV12-3 or TRBV12-4 with TRBJ2-1; D uncertain. The CDR3 region has the DNA TGTGCCAGCCCCTTCTTGTGGGATAAAAATGAGCAGTTCTTC. Protein sequence: CASPFLWDKNEQFF.